The 12 T cell receptor beta chains reported below all come from one sample, sequenced in a study of T cell changes during pregnancy in multiple sclerosis. This table comes from immunoSEQ multiplex PCR, and its TCRdb copy is limited to in-frame clones, with some not included. The sample includes about 110,000 clones, about nine tenths of them seen just once. The sequencing here drew on peripheral blood, taken after pregnancy. These receptors originate from a female donor with multiple sclerosis, enrolled in a pregnancy study.

This chain links TRBV27 with TRBJ2-7; TRBD1 agrees at 8 bases. The CDR3 consists of 14 residues. Trimming took 6 bases from V and 5 from J; bases not matched to a gene: 9. Looked up from germline, CDR1 is MNHEY and CDR2 is SMNVEV (reference sequence). The CDR3 here is CASRDRTGRHEQYF. The CDR3 nucleotides read TGTGCCAGCAGAGATCGGACAGGGAGGCACGAGCAGTACTTC.

V gene TRBV7-8 combines with J gene TRBJ1-1; no clear D. Deletions cut 3 bases from V and 0 bases from J, with 14 bases between. Germline CDR1 reads SGHVS; CDR2 reads FQNEAQ. The CDR3 sequence is 16 residues long. In DNA form, the CDR3 reads TGTGCCAGCAGCTTGGGCCCCACCCGGATGAACACTGAAGCTTTCTTT. Translating gives CASSLGPTRMNTEAFF.

This clone has just a few counts. The CDR3 is CARSLAPPQDYNSPLHF. CDR3 nucleotide sequence: TGTGCCAGAAGCTTGGCCCCGCCACAAGATTATAATTCACCCCTCCACTTT. J is TRBJ1-6 and V is TRBV5-3, with D hard to call. TRBV5-3 is known as an ORF, though its function is uncertain. The CDR3 runs 17 residues. With 0 bases removed from V and 4 bases from J, the gap between germline ends came to 14 bases.

The J gene is TRBJ1-3, the V gene TRBV30, with D perhaps TRBD1 (5 bases). The CDR3 runs to 13 residues. Germline values: CDR1 GTSNPN, CDR2 SVGIG (reference sequence). V dropped 2 bases and J dropped 3 bases, with 8 bases sitting between them. CDR3 residues: CAWSPQGGNTIYF. The CDR3 bases are TGTGCCTGGAGTCCCCAGGGTGGAAACACCATATATTTT.

This chain uses TRBV18 with TRBJ2-5; weak D call: TRBD2 (5 bases). CDR1 and CDR2 from the germline V gene are KGHSH and LQKENI. The CDR3 consists of 16 residues. V was clipped by 7 bases and J by 1 base, with 19 bases between them. CDR3 amino acids: CASCLTGSPSQETQYF. The CDR3 nucleotides are TGTGCCAGCTGTTTAACGGGATCGCCCTCCCAAGAGACCCAGTACTTC.

The V and J genes are TRBV7-9 and TRBJ2-7; the D is unclear. Between the trimmed V and J ends, which lost 4 bases and 3 bases, there was a span of 7 bases. The CDR3 has 12 residues. The V gene's germline CDR1 is SEHNR and CDR2 FQNEAQ (reference sequence). The CDR3 here is CASSSRLYEQYF. CDR3 DNA sequence: TGTGCCAGCAGCTCCCGACTCTACGAGCAGTACTTC.

This clone occurred once. The chain has TRBV4-2 and TRBJ1-5, with TRBD1 matching over 7 bases. J gave up 3 bases and V 8 bases, and 16 bases lay outside the gene matches. The CDR3 has 17 amino acids. The germline V gene has CDR1 LGHNA and CDR2 YNFKEQ. The CDR3 DNA reads as TGTGCCAGCCGTCCCCCACAGGGGCGCCCTCCCAATCAGCCCCAGCATTTT. It translates to CASRPPQGRPPNQPQHF.

This clone was counted a single time. The chain links TRBV19 to TRBJ2-5; 9 positions agree with TRBD2. The germline CDR1 and CDR2 sequences are LNHDA and SQIVND (reference sequence). CDR3 length equals 16 residues. The ends lost 5 bases at V and 2 bases at J; junction bases unmatched: 9. CDR3 region: CASSLPTSGGQETQYF. Written as DNA, the CDR3 is TGTGCCAGTAGTCTACCGACTAGCGGAGGTCAAGAGACCCAGTACTTC.

The V and J genes are TRBV9 and TRBJ1-1; 8 bases are a match to TRBD1. This CDR3 is built from 14 residues. V lost 5 bases to trimming and J lost 3 bases; unmatched junction nucleotides: 6. Germline V gives CDR1 SGDLS, CDR2 YYNGEE. This CDR3 is CASSLTGEDTEAFF. In DNA, the CDR3 is TGTGCCAGCAGTCTGACAGGGGAGGACACTGAAGCTTTCTTT.

This clone was observed a single time. The V and J genes are TRBV6-6 and TRBJ1-5; no clear D gene. Germline-derived CDR1 and CDR2 are MNHNY and SVGAGI (reference sequence). The V end was cut by 0 bases, the J end by 8 bases, with 8 bases between. The CDR3 totals 13 residues. The CDR3 DNA reads TGTGCCAGCAGTTACTCCGGCCGGGAGCCCCAGCATTTT. Translating gives CASSYSGREPQHF.

The chain recombines TRBV28 with TRBJ2-2; 8 bases map to TRBD2. Per germline, CDR1 MDHEN and CDR2 SYDVKM. Trimming took 2 bases from V and 4 from J; bases not matched to a gene: 0. This CDR3 has 14 residues. The CDR3 here is CASSLAGGTGELFF. The CDR3 region has the DNA TGTGCCAGCAGTTTAGCGGGAGGCACCGGGGAGCTGTTTTTT.

The genes are TRBV4-2 and TRBJ2-1, with 11 bases aligning to TRBD2. Germline loops: CDR1 LGHNA, CDR2 YNFKEQ. J gave up 4 bases and V 0 bases, and 8 bases lay outside the gene matches. The CDR3 runs to 18 residues. In nucleotides, the CDR3 is TGTGCCAGCAGCCAAGATGGGACTAGCGGAGGGGGTTACAATGAGCAGTTCTTC. Its protein is CASSQDGTSGGGYNEQFF.